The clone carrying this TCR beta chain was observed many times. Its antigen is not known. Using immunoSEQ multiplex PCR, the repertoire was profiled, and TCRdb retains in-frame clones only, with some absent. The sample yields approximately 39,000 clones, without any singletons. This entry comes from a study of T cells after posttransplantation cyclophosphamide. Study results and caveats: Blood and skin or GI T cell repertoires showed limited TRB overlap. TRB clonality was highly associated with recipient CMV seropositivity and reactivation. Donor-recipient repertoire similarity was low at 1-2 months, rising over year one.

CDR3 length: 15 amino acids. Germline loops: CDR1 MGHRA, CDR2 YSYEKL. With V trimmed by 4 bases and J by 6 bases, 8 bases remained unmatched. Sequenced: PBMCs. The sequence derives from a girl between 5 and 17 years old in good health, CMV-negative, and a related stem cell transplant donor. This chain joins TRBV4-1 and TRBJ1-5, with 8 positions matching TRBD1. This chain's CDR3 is CASSPTRQGSQPQHF. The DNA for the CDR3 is TGCGCCAGCAGCCCGACGAGACAGGGGAGTCAGCCCCAGCATTTT.